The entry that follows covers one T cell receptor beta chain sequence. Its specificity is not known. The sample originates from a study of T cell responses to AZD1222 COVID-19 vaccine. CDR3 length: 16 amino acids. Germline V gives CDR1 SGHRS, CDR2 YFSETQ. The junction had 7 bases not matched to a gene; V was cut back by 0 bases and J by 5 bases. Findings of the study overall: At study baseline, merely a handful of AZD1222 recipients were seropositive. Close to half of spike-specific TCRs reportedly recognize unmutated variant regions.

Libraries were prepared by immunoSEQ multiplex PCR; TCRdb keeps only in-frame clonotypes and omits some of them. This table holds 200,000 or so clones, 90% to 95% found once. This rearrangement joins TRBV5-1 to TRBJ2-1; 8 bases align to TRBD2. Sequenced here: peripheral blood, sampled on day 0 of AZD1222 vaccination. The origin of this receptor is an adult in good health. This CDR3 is CASSLGREGPHNEQFF. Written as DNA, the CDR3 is TGCGCCAGCAGCTTGGGTCGGGAGGGCCCTCACAATGAGCAGTTCTTC.